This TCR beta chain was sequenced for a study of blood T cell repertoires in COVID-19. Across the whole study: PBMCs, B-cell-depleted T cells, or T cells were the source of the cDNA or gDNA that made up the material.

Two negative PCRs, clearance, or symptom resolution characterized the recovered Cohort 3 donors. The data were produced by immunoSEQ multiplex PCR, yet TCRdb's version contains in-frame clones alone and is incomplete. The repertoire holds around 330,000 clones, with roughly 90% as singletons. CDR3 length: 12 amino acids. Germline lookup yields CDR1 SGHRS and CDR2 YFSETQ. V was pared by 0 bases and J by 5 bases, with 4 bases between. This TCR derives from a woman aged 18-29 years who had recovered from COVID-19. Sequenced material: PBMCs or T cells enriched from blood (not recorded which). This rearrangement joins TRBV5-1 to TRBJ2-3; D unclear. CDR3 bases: TGCGCCAGCAGCTTGGCCGGAGATACGCAGTATTTT. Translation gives CASSLAGDTQYF.